What follows describes a single T cell receptor beta chain. Its cognate antigen is unknown. Only in-frame clones appear in the TCRdb table, and some are missing; sequencing was by immunoSEQ multiplex PCR. The sample records more than 65,000 clones, around 84% being singletons. This sample stems from a study of OX40 agonist ivuxolimab in advanced cancers. Findings of the study overall: Undetermined was the antigen specificity of the expanded peripheral T cells.

This CDR3 contains 16 residues. Trimming left V 2 bases short and J 0 bases short, with 13 bases between. Germline V gene sequence: CDR1 MNHEY, CDR2 SMNVEV (reference sequence). The source material was CD4+ or CD8+ T cells sorted from blood, sampled in a trial of the OX40 agonist ivuxolimab. This sequence joins TRBV27 and TRBJ1-2; D remains ambiguous. This sequence originates from an adult with an advanced solid tumor such as melanoma, head and neck, liver or kidney cancer. The DNA for the CDR3 is TGTGCCAGCAGTTTAGCCCCAAACAAGGCTAACTATGGCTACACCTTC. As protein: CASSLAPNKANYGYTF.